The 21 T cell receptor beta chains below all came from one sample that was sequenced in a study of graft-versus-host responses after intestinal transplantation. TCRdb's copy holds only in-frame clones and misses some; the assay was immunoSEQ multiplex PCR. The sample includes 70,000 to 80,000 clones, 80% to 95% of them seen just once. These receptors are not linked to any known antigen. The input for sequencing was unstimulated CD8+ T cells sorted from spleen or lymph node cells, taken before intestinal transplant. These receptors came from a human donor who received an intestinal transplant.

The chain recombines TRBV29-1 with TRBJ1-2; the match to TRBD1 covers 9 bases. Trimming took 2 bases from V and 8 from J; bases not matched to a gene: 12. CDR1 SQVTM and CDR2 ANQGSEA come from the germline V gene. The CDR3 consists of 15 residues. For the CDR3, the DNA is TGCAGCGTTGAATCCGGGACAGGGATCTCTGAGGGCTACACCTTC. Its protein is CSVESGTGISEGYTF.

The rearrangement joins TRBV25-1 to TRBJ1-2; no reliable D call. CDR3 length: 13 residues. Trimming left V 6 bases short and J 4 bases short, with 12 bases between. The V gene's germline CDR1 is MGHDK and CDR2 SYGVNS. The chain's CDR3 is CASSQFVSYGYTF. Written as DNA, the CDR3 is TGTGCCAGCAGCCAGTTTGTCAGCTATGGCTACACCTTC.

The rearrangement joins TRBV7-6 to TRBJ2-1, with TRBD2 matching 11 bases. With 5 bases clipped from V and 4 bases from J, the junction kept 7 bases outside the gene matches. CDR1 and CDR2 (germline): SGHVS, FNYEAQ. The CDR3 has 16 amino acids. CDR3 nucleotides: TGTGCCAGCAGCCCACAACTAGCGGGGGCATACAATGAGCAGTTCTTC. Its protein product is CASSPQLAGAYNEQFF.

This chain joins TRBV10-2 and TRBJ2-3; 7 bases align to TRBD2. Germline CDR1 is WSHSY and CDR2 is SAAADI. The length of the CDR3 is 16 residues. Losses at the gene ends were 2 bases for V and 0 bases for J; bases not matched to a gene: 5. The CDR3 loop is CASSETPSGSTDTQYF. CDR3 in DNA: TGCGCCAGCAGTGAGACCCCTAGCGGTAGCACAGATACGCAGTATTTT.

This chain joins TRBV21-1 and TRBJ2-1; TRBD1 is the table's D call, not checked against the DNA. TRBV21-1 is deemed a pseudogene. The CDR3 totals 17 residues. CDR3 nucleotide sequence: TGTGCCAGCAGCAAAGCCGAACAGCCCGTCTCCTACAATGAGCAGTTCTTC. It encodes CASSKAEQPVSYNEQFF.

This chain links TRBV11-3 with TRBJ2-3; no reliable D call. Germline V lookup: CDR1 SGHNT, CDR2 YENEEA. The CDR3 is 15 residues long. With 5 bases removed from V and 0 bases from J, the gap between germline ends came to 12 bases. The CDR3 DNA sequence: TGTGCCAGCAGCCCCGGCGGCGGAAGCACAGATACGCAGTATTTT. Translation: CASSPGGGSTDTQYF.

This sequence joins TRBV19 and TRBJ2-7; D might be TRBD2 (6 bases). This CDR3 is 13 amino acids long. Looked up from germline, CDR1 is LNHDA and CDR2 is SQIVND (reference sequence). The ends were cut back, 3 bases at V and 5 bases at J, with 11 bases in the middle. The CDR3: CASSIGGADEQYF. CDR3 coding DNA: TGTGCCAGTAGTATTGGAGGGGCCGACGAGCAGTACTTC.

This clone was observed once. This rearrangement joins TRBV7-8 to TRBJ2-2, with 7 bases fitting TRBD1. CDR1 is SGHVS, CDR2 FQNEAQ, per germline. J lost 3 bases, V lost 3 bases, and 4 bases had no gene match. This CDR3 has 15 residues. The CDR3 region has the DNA TGTGCCAGCAGCTTGGGACAGCCCTACACCGGGGAGCTGTTTTTT. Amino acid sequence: CASSLGQPYTGELFF.

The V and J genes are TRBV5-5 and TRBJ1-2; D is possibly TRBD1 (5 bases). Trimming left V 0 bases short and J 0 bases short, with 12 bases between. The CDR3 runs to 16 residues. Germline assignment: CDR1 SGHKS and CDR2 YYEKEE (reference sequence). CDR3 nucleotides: TGTGCCAGCAGCTTGGACAGGACAATACCTAACTATGGCTACACCTTC. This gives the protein CASSLDRTIPNYGYTF.

CDR3 DNA sequence: TGTGCCAGCAGCCCCACCTACGAGCAGTACTTC. It codes for CASSPTYEQYF. V and J are TRBV7-9 and TRBJ2-7, with no clear D. Germline CDR1 and CDR2: SEHNR and FQNEAQ (reference sequence). The V and J ends lost 5 bases and 2 bases respectively, with 4 bases between them. This CDR3 spans 11 amino acids.

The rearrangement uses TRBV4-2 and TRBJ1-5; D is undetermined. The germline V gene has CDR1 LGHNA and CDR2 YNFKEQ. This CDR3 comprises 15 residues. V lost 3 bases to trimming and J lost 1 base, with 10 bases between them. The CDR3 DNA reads TGTGCCAGCAGCCACAAGACTGACAGCAATCAGCCCCAGCATTTT. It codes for CASSHKTDSNQPQHF.

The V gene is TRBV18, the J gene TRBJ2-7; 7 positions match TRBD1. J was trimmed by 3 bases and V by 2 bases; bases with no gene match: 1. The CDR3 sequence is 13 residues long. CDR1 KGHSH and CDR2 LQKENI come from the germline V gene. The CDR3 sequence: CASSPGTVYEQYF. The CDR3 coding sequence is TGTGCCAGCTCACCAGGGACAGTCTACGAGCAGTACTTC.

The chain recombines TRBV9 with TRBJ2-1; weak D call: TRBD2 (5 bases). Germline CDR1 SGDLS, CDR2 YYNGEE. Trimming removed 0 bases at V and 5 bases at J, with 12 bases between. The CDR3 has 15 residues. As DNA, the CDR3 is TGTGCCAGCAGCGTAGGTGGGAGCCCCAACAATGAGCAGTTCTTC. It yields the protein CASSVGGSPNNEQFF.

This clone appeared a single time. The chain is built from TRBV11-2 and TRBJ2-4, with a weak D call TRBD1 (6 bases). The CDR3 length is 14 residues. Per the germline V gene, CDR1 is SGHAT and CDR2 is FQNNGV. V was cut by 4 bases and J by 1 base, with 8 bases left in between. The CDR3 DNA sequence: TGTGCCAGCAGCTGGGACAAGGCCAAAAACATTCAGTACTTC. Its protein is CASSWDKAKNIQYF.

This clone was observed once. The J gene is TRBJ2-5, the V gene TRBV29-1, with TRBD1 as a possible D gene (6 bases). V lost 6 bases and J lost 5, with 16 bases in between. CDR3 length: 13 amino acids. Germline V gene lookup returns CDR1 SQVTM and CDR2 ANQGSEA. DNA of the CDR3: TGCAGCGTACCGGGACAACTACGGGAGACCCAGTACTTC. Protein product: CSVPGQLRETQYF.

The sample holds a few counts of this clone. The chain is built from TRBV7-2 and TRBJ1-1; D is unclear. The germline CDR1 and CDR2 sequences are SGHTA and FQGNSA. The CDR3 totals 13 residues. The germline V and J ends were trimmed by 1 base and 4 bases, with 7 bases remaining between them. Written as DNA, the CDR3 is TGTGCCAGCAGCTTAGGGGCGGGCACTGAAGCTTTCTTT. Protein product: CASSLGAGTEAFF.

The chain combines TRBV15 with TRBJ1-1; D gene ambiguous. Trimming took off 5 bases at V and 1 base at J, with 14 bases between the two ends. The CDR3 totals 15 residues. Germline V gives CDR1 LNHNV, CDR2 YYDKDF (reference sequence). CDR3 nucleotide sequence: TGTGCCACCAGCCAGGCCGGGGTCGGGAACACTGAAGCTTTCTTT. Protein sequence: CATSQAGVGNTEAFF.

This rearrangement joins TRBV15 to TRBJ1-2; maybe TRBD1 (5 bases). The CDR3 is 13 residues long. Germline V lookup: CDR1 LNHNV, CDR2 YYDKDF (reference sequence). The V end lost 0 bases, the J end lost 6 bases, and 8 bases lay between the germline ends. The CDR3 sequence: CATSRDLGDGYTF. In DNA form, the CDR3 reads TGTGCCACCAGCAGAGATCTAGGGGATGGCTACACCTTC.

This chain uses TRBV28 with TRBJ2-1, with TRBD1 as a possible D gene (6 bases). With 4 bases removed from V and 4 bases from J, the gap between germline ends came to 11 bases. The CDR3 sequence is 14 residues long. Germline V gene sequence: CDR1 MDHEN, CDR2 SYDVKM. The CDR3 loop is CASSSPGDYNEQFF. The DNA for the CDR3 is TGTGCCAGCAGTTCACCAGGGGATTACAATGAGCAGTTCTTC.

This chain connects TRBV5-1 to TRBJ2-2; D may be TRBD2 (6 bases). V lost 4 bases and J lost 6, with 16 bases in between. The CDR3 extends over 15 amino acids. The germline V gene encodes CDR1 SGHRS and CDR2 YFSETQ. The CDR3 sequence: CASSAQRRRAGELFF. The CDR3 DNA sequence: TGCGCCAGCAGCGCGCAAAGACGGAGGGCCGGGGAGCTGTTTTTT.

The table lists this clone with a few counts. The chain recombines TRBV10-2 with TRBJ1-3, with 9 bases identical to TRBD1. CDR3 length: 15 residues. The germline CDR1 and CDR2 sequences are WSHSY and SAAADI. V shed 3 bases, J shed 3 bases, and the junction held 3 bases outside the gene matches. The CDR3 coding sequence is TGCGCCAGCAGTGAAGGGACAGGGCTTGGAAACACCATATATTTT. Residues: CASSEGTGLGNTIYF.